This entry concerns a single T cell receptor beta chain. V lost 5 bases, J lost 4 bases, and 8 bases stayed unmatched. CDR1 and CDR2 (germline): MNHEY, SVGAGI. The CDR3 is 15 residues long. The entry originates in a study of OX40 agonist ivuxolimab in advanced cancers. Sequencing used immunoSEQ multiplex PCR; TCRdb keeps in-frame clones, though not all of them. The sample has 55,000 to 65,000 clones, 91% seen once. The receptor was derived from an adult with an advanced solid tumor such as melanoma, head and neck, liver or kidney cancer. The V and J genes are TRBV6-5 and TRBJ1-2; the match to TRBD1 covers 9 bases. This specimen was CD4+ or CD8+ T cells sorted from blood, taken in a trial of the OX40 agonist ivuxolimab. CDR3 bases: TGTGCCAGCAGTCAAGGTGACAGGGGGATCTATGGCTACACCTTC. Protein: CASSQGDRGIYGYTF.